These 21 T cell receptor beta chains came from one sample sequenced in a study of blood T cell repertoires in COVID-19. Using immunoSEQ multiplex PCR, the repertoire was profiled, and TCRdb retains in-frame clones only, with some absent. Of roughly 200,000 clones in the sample, around four fifths were seen once. The source material was peripheral blood. The receptors were gathered from a man in his forties with acute or convalescent COVID-19.

The chain uses TRBV7-8 and TRBJ2-7, with 9 bases identical to TRBD1. CDR3 length equals 14 residues. V lost 5 bases to trimming and J lost 3 bases; unmatched junction nucleotides: 5. The germline gives CDR1 SGHVS, CDR2 FQNEAQ. The CDR3 loop reads CASSKGQGFYEQYF. The CDR3 region has the DNA TGTGCCAGCAGCAAAGGACAGGGGTTCTACGAGCAGTACTTC.

V and J are TRBV2 and TRBJ2-5, with D possibly being TRBD2 (6 bases). The V gene's germline CDR1 is SNHLY and CDR2 FYNNEI. The CDR3 loop spans 13 amino acids. V was trimmed by 6 bases and J by 8 bases, leaving 16 bases between them. CDR3 DNA sequence: TGTGCCAGCAGCAGGGAGGTTCGGGAAACCCAGTACTTC. It specifies CASSREVRETQYF.

The V and J genes are TRBV2 and TRBJ2-7; D may be TRBD1 (7 bases). The CDR3 is 13 residues long. Trimming removed 7 bases from V and 4 bases from J, with 14 bases in between. Germline values: CDR1 SNHLY, CDR2 FYNNEI. The CDR3 region has the DNA TGTGCCAGCAATGAGGCAGGGGGGTACGAGCAGTACTTC. Its translation is CASNEAGGYEQYF. The complete variable domain, with remaining parts taken from reference TRBV2 and TRBJ2-7, reads EPEVTQTPSHQVTQMGQEVILRCVPISNHLYFYWYRQILGQKVEFLVSFYNNEISEKSEIFDDQFSVERPDGSNFTLKIRSTKLEDSAMYFCASNEAGGYEQYFGPGTRLTVT.

The rearrangement uses TRBV19 and TRBJ2-2; maybe TRBD2 (5 bases). CDR1 is LNHDA, CDR2 SQIVND, per germline (reference sequence). V shed 10 bases and J shed 10 bases, with 16 bases lying between them. This CDR3 has 12 residues. CDR3 region: CATRAPQAELFF. CDR3 DNA sequence: TGTGCCACGCGGGCCCCTCAAGCGGAGCTGTTTTTT.

CDR3 DNA: TGTGCCAGCAGCTTAGCGGGGAATTCACCCCTCCACTTT. It specifies CASSLAGNSPLHF. The gene calls are TRBV11-3 and TRBJ1-6; D remains unclear. The CDR3 contains 13 residues. Germline CDR1 reads SGHNT; CDR2 reads YENEEA. Trimming took off 1 base at V and 7 bases at J, with 5 bases between the two ends.

The chain uses TRBV7-2 and TRBJ1-3; unclear D gene. V dropped 5 bases and J dropped 2 bases, with 13 bases sitting between them. Germline V lookup: CDR1 SGHTA, CDR2 FQGNSA. The CDR3 spans 15 residues. The CDR3 here is CASSLGAAAGNTIYF. CDR3 bases: TGTGCCAGCAGCCTCGGAGCAGCGGCTGGAAACACCATATATTTT.

The chain carries TRBV11-2 and TRBJ2-7; maybe TRBD2 (6 bases). The CDR3 totals 15 residues. V was shortened by 1 base and J by 5 bases, with 15 bases between the two germline ends. Per the germline V gene, CDR1 is SGHAT and CDR2 is FQNNGV. In nucleotides, the CDR3 is TGTGCCAGCAGCTTAGGGTCGGGAGTAAACGACGAGCAGTACTTC. This codes for CASSLGSGVNDEQYF.

The V call is TRBV19, the J call TRBJ2-5, with 10 bases fitting TRBD2. The CDR3 sequence is 13 residues long. V trimming: 8 bases; J trimming: 4 bases; junction bases outside the gene matches: 4. Germline CDR1 reads LNHDA; CDR2 reads SQIVND (reference sequence). CDR3 loop: CASRTSGLETQYF. In DNA form, the CDR3 reads TGTGCCAGTCGGACTAGCGGCCTAGAGACCCAGTACTTC. Filled out from reference TRBV19 and TRBJ2-5, the complete variable domain reads DGGITQSPKYLFRKEGQNVTLSCEQNLNHDAMYWYRQDPGQGLRLIYYSQIVNDFQKGDIAEGYSVSREKKESFPLTVTSAQKNPTAFYLCASRTSGLETQYFGPGTRLLVL.

CDR3 in amino acids: CAWTVNTEAFF. The DNA of the CDR3 is TGTGCCTGGACAGTGAACACTGAAGCTTTCTTT. The rearrangement joins TRBV30 to TRBJ1-1; D not resolved. The CDR3 totals 11 residues. V lost 4 bases and J lost 0, with 3 bases in between. The germline gives CDR1 GTSNPN, CDR2 SVGIG (reference sequence).

The rearrangement links TRBV20-1 to TRBJ1-1, with D unresolved. The CDR3 consists of 11 residues. V gave up 1 base and J gave up 6 bases, with 6 bases separating them. The germline V gene encodes CDR1 DFQATT and CDR2 SNEGSKA (reference sequence). This CDR3 is CSARGAAEAFF. In DNA, the CDR3 is TGCAGTGCTAGAGGAGCGGCTGAAGCTTTCTTT.

This clone was counted a few times. The V gene is TRBV5-4, the J gene TRBJ2-1; no clear D. Looked up from germline, CDR1 is SGHNT and CDR2 is YYREEE (reference sequence). The CDR3 extends over 18 amino acids. The V end was cut by 1 base, the J end by 2 bases, with 19 bases between. The CDR3 sequence is CASSLLFSRLAPYNEQFF. In DNA form, the CDR3 reads TGTGCCAGCAGCTTGTTATTCAGTAGGTTAGCCCCCTACAATGAGCAGTTCTTC. The full variable domain, with the rest looked up from reference TRBV5-4 and TRBJ2-1, is ETGVTQSPTHLIKTRGQQVTLRCSSQSGHNTVSWYQQALGQGPQFIFQYYREEENGRGNFPPRFSGLQFPNYSSELNVNALELDDSALYLCASSLLFSRLAPYNEQFFGPGTRLTVL.

The V and J genes are TRBV5-1 and TRBJ2-1, with TRBD2 identical over 13 bases. Germline V gene data show CDR1 as SGHRS and CDR2 as YFSETQ. V shed 4 bases and J 9 bases; nucleotides not matched to a gene: 13. This CDR3 is 17 amino acids long. The CDR3 region is CASSPWRTSGSQGEQFF. The CDR3 nucleotides read TGCGCCAGCAGCCCCTGGCGGACTAGCGGGAGTCAAGGTGAGCAGTTCTTC.

Here the CDR3 reads CASSPLWHTTNEKLFF. The CDR3 coding sequence is TGTGCCAGCAGCCCATTATGGCACACAACTAATGAAAAACTGTTTTTT. The chain recombines TRBV11-2 with TRBJ1-4; D is unresolved. Germline V gene sequence: CDR1 SGHAT, CDR2 FQNNGV. The CDR3 contains 16 residues. The V end lost 5 bases, the J end lost 0 bases, and 13 bases lay between the germline ends.

The chain combines TRBV7-8 with TRBJ1-1; D gene uncertain. V was pared by 7 bases and J by 4 bases, with 16 bases between. The CDR3 loop spans 14 amino acids. Germline CDR1 reads SGHVS; CDR2 reads FQNEAQ. This chain's CDR3 is CASIPRSLGTEAFF. In nucleotides, the CDR3 is TGTGCCAGCATCCCAAGGAGTTTGGGCACTGAAGCTTTCTTT.

The J gene is TRBJ1-2, the V gene TRBV10-1; TRBD1 matches at 8 bases. Germline V lookup: CDR1 WNHNN, CDR2 SYGVQD (reference sequence). V lost 0 bases and J lost 6; bases outside the gene matches: 6. The CDR3 spans 15 residues. The CDR3: CASSESGQGTHGYTF. CDR3 bases: TGCGCCAGCAGTGAGTCAGGACAGGGTACCCATGGCTACACCTTC.

A word on this clone: A junction boundary mismatches the germline segment, possibly from a read error. V and J are TRBV7-2 and TRBJ2-3; no definite D call. From germline, CDR1 is SGHTA and CDR2 FQGNSA. CDR3 length: 11 amino acids. The CDR3 DNA reads TGTGCCAGCAGCTCAGAAATTACGCCGTATTTT. Translating gives CASSSEITPYF.

The genes are TRBV5-4 and TRBJ1-1, with D perhaps TRBD1 (5 bases). Germline CDR1 is SGHNT and CDR2 is YYREEE (reference sequence). Deletions cut 0 bases from V and 0 bases from J, with 9 bases between. This CDR3 region has 15 residues. Here the CDR3 DNA reads TGTGCCAGCAGCTTGGCCCCGACAGTGAACACTGAAGCTTTCTTT. Translating it yields CASSLAPTVNTEAFF. The whole variable domain, remainder taken from reference TRBV5-4 and TRBJ1-1, is ETGVTQSPTHLIKTRGQQVTLRCSSQSGHNTVSWYQQALGQGPQFIFQYYREEENGRGNFPPRFSGLQFPNYSSELNVNALELDDSALYLCASSLAPTVNTEAFFGQGTRLTVV.

V gene TRBV12-3 or TRBV12-4 combines with J gene TRBJ2-7, with 8 bases aligning to TRBD1. Trimming removed 5 bases from V and 6 bases from J; junction bases left unmatched: 3. The CDR3 loop spans 12 amino acids. CDR3 residues: CASSLTGAEQYF. The DNA of the CDR3 is TGTGCCAGCAGTCTGACAGGGGCCGAGCAGTACTTC.

The chain has TRBV7-2 and TRBJ2-7, with TRBD1 matching over 7 bases. The CDR3 loop spans 15 amino acids. Losses at the gene ends were 5 bases for V and 2 bases for J; bases not matched to a gene: 9. The germline V gene encodes CDR1 SGHTA and CDR2 FQGNSA. The DNA for the CDR3 is TGTGCCAGCAGCAGTTCCGGGACAGTTACCTACGAGCAGTACTTC. This codes for CASSSSGTVTYEQYF.

The rearrangement uses TRBV11-2 and TRBJ2-1, with 8 bases lining up with TRBD2. The CDR3 totals 14 residues. Trimming took 2 bases from V and 3 from J; bases not matched to a gene: 0. CDR1 SGHAT and CDR2 FQNNGV come from the germline V gene. The CDR3 here is CASSLTSGYNEQFF. CDR3 in DNA: TGTGCCAGCAGCTTAACTAGCGGCTACAATGAGCAGTTCTTC. Looking up the rest from reference TRBV11-2 and TRBJ2-1 gives the full variable domain: EAGVAQSPRYKIIEKRQSVAFWCNPISGHATLYWYQQILGQGPKLLIQFQNNGVVDDSQLPKDRFSAERLKGVDSTLKIQPAKLEDSAVYLCASSLTSGYNEQFFGPGTRLTVL.

This clone was seen a single time. This rearrangement joins TRBV4-2 to TRBJ1-6; 8 nucleotides match TRBD1. The CDR3 is 17 residues long. The trim removed 8 bases at V and 2 bases at J, leaving 11 bases unmatched. Germline V gene data show CDR1 as LGHNA and CDR2 as YNFKEQ. CDR3 amino acids: CASSSLSGGTYNSPLHF. The CDR3 nucleotides are TGTGCCAGCTCTTCCTTATCAGGGGGCACCTATAATTCACCCCTCCACTTT.